By its share, the clone carrying this T cell receptor beta chain is medium-sized. The antigen remains unidentified. Each patient went into thyroid surgery without having received any treatment. As handled by the study authors: In papillary thyroid cancer, a distant-metastasis classifier was built using CDR3 differences across clinicopathological groups. TCRdb re-clonotyped the PCR reads through MiXCR. The V and J calls were determined by TCRdb, not by the authors. The table lists over 25,000 clones, 15% of them singletons, with approximately 3.4% in the top ten. V dropped 0 bases and J dropped 0 bases, with 6 bases sitting between them. Looked up from germline, CDR1 is MNHEY and CDR2 is SVGAGI. The CDR3 is 15 amino acids. This sample was taken from a study of metastatic and nonmetastatic thyroid tumors. Background on the study: Where malignant and benign thyroid patients were concerned, repertoires were compared across blood and tumor or nodule tissue.

General observations from the study: Significantly greater TCR beta diversity was reportedly found in malignant thyroid tumors than in benign nodules (in blood and tumor).

The sample was blood. V usage is TRBV6-5 and J usage is TRBJ1-3, with unresolved D. This sequence was found in a female donor with papillary thyroid cancer or a benign thyroid nodule (not recorded which). Some clones in this sample may be carry-over from other donors' samples. The CDR3 DNA reads as TGTGCCAGCAGTTACTCTGGTGGCTCTGGAAACACCATATATTTT. Its protein product is CASSYSGGSGNTIYF.